This entry describes one TCR beta chain. This record belongs to a study of blood T cell repertoires in COVID-19. Study-level information: In each case, the material was cDNA or gDNA derived from T cells, B-cell-depleted T cells, or PBMCs.

The CDR3 extends over 16 amino acids. The germline V gene encodes CDR1 LGHDT and CDR2 YNNKEL (reference sequence). The V end lost 4 bases, the J end lost 2 bases, and 14 bases lay between the germline ends. The method was immunoSEQ multiplex PCR; TCRdb's version includes in-frame clones alone and lacks a portion of them. The repertoire holds around 170,000 clones, with 86% as singletons. The sample taken for sequencing was PBMCs or T cells enriched from blood (not recorded which). The clonotype originates from a woman aged 30 to 39 who had recovered from COVID-19. The V and J genes are TRBV3-1 (or the pseudogene TRBV3-2) and TRBJ2-2; tentative D call: TRBD2 (6 bases). This CDR3 reads CASSPSRRANTGELFF. DNA of the CDR3: TGTGCCAGCAGCCCGTCACGGAGGGCAAACACCGGGGAGCTGTTTTTT.